This T cell receptor beta chain was captured in a study of blood T cells in healthy people across ages. The CDR3 is 15 residues long. Germline values: CDR1 SGHTA, CDR2 FQGNSA. The ends lost 4 bases at V and 5 bases at J; junction bases unmatched: 5. Using a J-beta primer mix together with a sample-barcoded 5' primer, a second PCR was run for roughly 6 to 12 cycles. TCRdb fed the 5' RACE reads into MiXCR, producing one record per CDR3 protein. Among hundreds of thousands of distinct CDR3 sequences, more than 25% were seen once, and the ten largest hold approximately 15%. This clonotype was detected once.

This sequence joins TRBV7-2 and TRBJ1-2; 12 bases match TRBD1. Sequencing input: blood. This TCR came from a woman aged 80 or over in good health. CDR3 sequence: CASSSGQGANYGYTF. In DNA, the CDR3 is TGTGCCAGCAGCTCGGGACAGGGGGCGAATTATGGCTACACCTTC. Looking up the rest from reference TRBV7-2 and TRBJ1-2 gives the full variable domain: GAGVSQSPSNKVTEKGKDVELRCDPISGHTALYWYRQSLGQGLEFLIYFQGNSAPDKSGLPSDRFSAERTGGSVSTLTIQRTQQEDSAVYLCASSSGQGANYGYTFGSGTRLTVV.